This T cell receptor beta chain was sequenced during a study of cytotoxic CD8 clonotypes in ibrutinib-treated CLL. Study details: Average yields of 255,043 productive templates and 94,082 productive rearrangements characterized the samples.

Data came from immunoSEQ multiplex PCR; TCRdb stores just in-frame clones and leaves some out. Of around 310,000 clones listed, roughly 79% are singletons. The source of roughly 1.9 micrograms of genomic DNA for TCR beta libraries was cryopreserved PBMCs. The clonotype originates from a human donor with chronic lymphocytic leukemia. The sequences come from PBMCs, collected before ibrutinib treatment.

CDR3: CASRGRGNGGYTF. CDR3 sequence (DNA): TGTGCCAGCAGGGGCAGGGGGAATGGAGGCTACACCTTC. The chain joins TRBV2 to TRBJ1-2; 7 nucleotides align to TRBD1. Germline V CDR1 and CDR2: SNHLY, FYNNEI. The CDR3 loop spans 13 amino acids. V trimming: 6 bases; J trimming: 8 bases; junction bases outside the gene matches: 9.